The entry that follows covers one T cell receptor (beta chain) sequence. The data derive from a study of CD8 T cells in Susac syndrome. The CDR3 consists of 19 residues. CDR1 and CDR2 from the germline V gene are SGHKS and YYEKEE (reference sequence). V gave up 1 base and J gave up 3 bases; unmatched junction bases: 19. TEMRA cells were FACS-enriched, unlike CD8+ and CD4+ T cells, which were negatively isolated. After extraction with the RNeasy kit, roughly 0.5 to 1 ug of the RNA was reverse transcribed using random hexamers. TCRdb reprocessed the immunoSEQ multiplex PCR reads via MiXCR and lists one record per CDR3 protein. The sample includes 50,000 to 65,000 distinct CDR3 sequences, around 90% of them seen just once.

The sequence derives from a human donor in good health. The gene calls are TRBV5-5 and TRBJ2-7, with TRBD1 matching over 7 bases. Material for sequencing was CD8+ T cells from PBMCs. Here the CDR3 DNA reads TGTGCCAGCAGCTTGCTCCCCCCTTCACTCGGGGACAGTTACTACGAGCAGTACTTC. It is translated as CASSLLPPSLGDSYYEQYF.